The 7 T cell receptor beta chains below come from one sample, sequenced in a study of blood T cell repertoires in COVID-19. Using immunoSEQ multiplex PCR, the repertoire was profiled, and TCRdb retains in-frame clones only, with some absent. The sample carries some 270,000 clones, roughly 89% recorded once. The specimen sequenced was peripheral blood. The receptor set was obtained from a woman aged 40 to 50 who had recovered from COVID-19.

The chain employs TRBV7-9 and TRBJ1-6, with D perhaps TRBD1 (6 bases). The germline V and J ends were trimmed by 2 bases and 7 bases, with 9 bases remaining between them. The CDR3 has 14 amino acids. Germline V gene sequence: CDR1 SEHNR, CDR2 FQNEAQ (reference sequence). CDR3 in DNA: TGTGCCAGCAGCTTAAGGGGGATGAATTCACCCCTCCACTTT. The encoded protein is CASSLRGMNSPLHF.

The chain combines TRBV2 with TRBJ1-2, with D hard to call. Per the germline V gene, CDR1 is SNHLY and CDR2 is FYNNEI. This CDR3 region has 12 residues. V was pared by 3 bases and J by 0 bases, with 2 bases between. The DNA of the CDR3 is TGTGCCAGCAGTGATACTAACTATGGCTACACCTTC. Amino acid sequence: CASSDTNYGYTF.

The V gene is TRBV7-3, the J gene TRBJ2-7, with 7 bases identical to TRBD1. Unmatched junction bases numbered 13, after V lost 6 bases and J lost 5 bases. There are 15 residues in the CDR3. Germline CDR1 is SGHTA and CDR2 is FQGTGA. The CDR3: CASSSTGDSADEQYF. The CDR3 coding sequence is TGTGCCAGCAGTTCTACAGGGGACAGCGCGGACGAGCAGTACTTC.

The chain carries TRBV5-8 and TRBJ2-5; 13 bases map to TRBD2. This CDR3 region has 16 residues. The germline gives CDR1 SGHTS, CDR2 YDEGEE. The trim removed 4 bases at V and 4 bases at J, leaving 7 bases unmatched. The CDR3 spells CASSGETSGGLETQYF. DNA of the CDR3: TGTGCCAGCAGCGGGGAGACTAGCGGGGGGTTAGAGACCCAGTACTTC.

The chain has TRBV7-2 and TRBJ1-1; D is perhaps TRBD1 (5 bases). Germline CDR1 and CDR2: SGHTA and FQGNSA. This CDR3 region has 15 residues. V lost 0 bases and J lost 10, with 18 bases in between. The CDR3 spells CASSLAPRQWSLAFF. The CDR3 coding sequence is TGTGCCAGCAGCTTAGCGCCGAGACAGTGGAGTTTAGCTTTCTTT.

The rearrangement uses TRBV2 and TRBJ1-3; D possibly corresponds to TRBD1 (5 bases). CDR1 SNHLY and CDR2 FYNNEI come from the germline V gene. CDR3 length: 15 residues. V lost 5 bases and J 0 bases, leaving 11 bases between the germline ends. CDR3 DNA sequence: TGTGCCAGCAGTACCCGGACAATCTCTGGAAACACCATATATTTT. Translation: CASSTRTISGNTIYF.

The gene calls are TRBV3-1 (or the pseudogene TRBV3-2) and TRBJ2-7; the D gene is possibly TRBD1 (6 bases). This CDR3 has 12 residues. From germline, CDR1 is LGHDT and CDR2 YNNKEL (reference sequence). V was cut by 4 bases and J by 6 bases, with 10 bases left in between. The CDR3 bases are TGTGCCAGCAGCCTCAGGGGATCCGAGCAGTACTTC. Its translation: CASSLRGSEQYF.